Each of the 18 T cell receptor beta chains below was sequenced from the same sample in a study of blood T cell repertoires in COVID-19. TCRdb keeps only in-frame clones here, not all; method: immunoSEQ multiplex PCR. Here the sample spans under 500,000 clones, roughly 87% being singletons. Sequencing was done on a sample of PBMCs or T cells enriched from blood (not recorded which). The receptors derive from a woman between 18 and 29 years old with acute COVID-19.

A single count supports this clone. V is TRBV7-9 and J is TRBJ1-4; D ambiguous. The V end was cut by 5 bases, the J end by 0 bases, with 10 bases between. CDR1 SEHNR and CDR2 FQNEAQ come from the germline V gene (reference sequence). CDR3 size: 15 residues. CDR3 DNA sequence: TGTGCCAGCAGCCCCCCCGGGGCAACTAATGAAAAACTGTTTTTT. Encoded protein: CASSPPGATNEKLFF.

V is TRBV7-2 and J is TRBJ2-1; D is perhaps TRBD1 (5 bases). Trimming took 0 bases from V and 10 from J, leaving 16 bases between them. Germline V gives CDR1 SGHTA, CDR2 FQGNSA. This CDR3 is 15 amino acids long. This CDR3 reads CASSLAGMGRTEQFF. DNA for the CDR3: TGTGCCAGCAGCTTAGCCGGTATGGGGCGGACGGAGCAGTTCTTC.

The CDR3 loop reads CASSPGTSSYNEQFF. The CDR3 DNA reads TGTGCCAGCAGTCCCGGGACTAGCTCCTACAATGAGCAGTTCTTC. The chain recombines TRBV5-4 with TRBJ2-1; the match to TRBD2 covers 8 bases. V shed 5 bases, J shed 0 bases, and the junction held 4 bases outside the gene matches. CDR1 SGHNT and CDR2 YYREEE come from the germline V gene (reference sequence). CDR3 size: 15 residues.

The chain is built from TRBV6-1 and TRBJ1-6; maybe TRBD1 (5 bases). Per germline, CDR1 MNHNS and CDR2 SASEGT. The V and J ends lost 1 base and 6 bases respectively, with 10 bases between them. This CDR3 comprises 15 residues. The CDR3 loop reads CASSEVQGSNSPLHF. The CDR3 DNA is TGTGCCAGCAGTGAAGTCCAGGGAAGTAATTCACCCCTCCACTTT.

The chain is built from TRBV2 and TRBJ1-5, with D perhaps TRBD1 (6 bases). V dropped 8 bases and J dropped 3 bases, with 11 bases sitting between them. This CDR3 is built from 13 residues. CDR1 is SNHLY, CDR2 FYNNEI, per germline. The CDR3 protein is CASQGFSNQPQHF. The CDR3 DNA reads TGTGCCAGCCAGGGGTTTTCCAATCAGCCCCAGCATTTT.

The rearrangement uses TRBV15 and TRBJ1-5, with TRBD1 matching 8 bases. The V segment lost 5 bases and the J segment 2 bases; nucleotides outside the gene matches: 11. The CDR3 is made up of 17 amino acids. The germline CDR1 and CDR2 sequences are LNHNV and YYDKDF (reference sequence). This CDR3 is CATSDEILGQGNQPQHF. CDR3 nucleotide sequence: TGTGCCACCAGCGACGAGATCTTGGGACAGGGCAATCAGCCCCAGCATTTT.

The chain uses TRBV24-1 and TRBJ2-3; maybe TRBD1 (7 bases). Trimming removed 3 bases at V and 1 base at J, with 13 bases between. This CDR3 region has 16 residues. CDR1 and CDR2 (germline): KGHDR, SFDVKD. The CDR3 is CATSDPQGEGTDTQYF. The DNA for the CDR3 is TGTGCCACCAGTGATCCCCAGGGGGAGGGCACAGATACGCAGTATTTT.

The V gene is TRBV11-2, the J gene TRBJ2-1; perhaps TRBD2 as D (6 bases). The CDR3 runs to 14 residues. The V gene's germline CDR1 is SGHAT and CDR2 FQNNGV. The V end was cut by 5 bases, the J end by 2 bases, with 10 bases between. In DNA, the CDR3 is TGTGCCAGCAGCGCTCTAGCGACCTACAATGAGCAGTTCTTC. Amino acids: CASSALATYNEQFF.

This sequence joins TRBV16 and TRBJ1-3; a possible D gene is TRBD1 (6 bases). Trimming cost V 2 bases and J 0 bases, with 8 bases left between them. Germline V gene lookup returns CDR1 KGHSY and CDR2 FQNENV. The CDR3 spans 15 residues. The CDR3 here is CASSQTGSSGNTIYF. For the CDR3, the DNA is TGTGCCAGCAGCCAAACAGGGAGCTCTGGAAACACCATATATTTT.

This clone is a singleton in its sample. This sequence joins TRBV9 and TRBJ2-2; no clear D. V dropped 4 bases and J dropped 4 bases, with 8 bases sitting between them. This CDR3 contains 13 residues. Germline CDR1 and CDR2: SGDLS and YYNGEE. CDR3 sequence reads: CASSRRVTGELFF. CDR3 nucleotide sequence: TGTGCCAGCAGCCGTCGGGTCACCGGGGAGCTGTTTTTT. Complete variable domain (other parts from reference TRBV9 and TRBJ2-2): DSGVTQTPKHLITATGQRVTLRCSPRSGDLSVYWYQQSLDQGLQFLIQYYNGEERAKGNILERFSAQQFPDLHSELNLSSLELGDSALYFCASSRRVTGELFFGEGSRLTVL.

The chain is built from TRBV24-1 and TRBJ2-1, with 9 bases fitting TRBD1. CDR1 and CDR2 (germline): KGHDR, SFDVKD. Trimming cost V 5 bases and J 3 bases; bases outside gene matches: 10. CDR3 length: 17 residues. The CDR3 spells CATSAGAGTGSYNEQFF. The CDR3 bases are TGTGCCACCAGTGCAGGGGCCGGGACAGGGAGCTACAATGAGCAGTTCTTC.

The chain links TRBV11-2 to TRBJ2-1, with 10 positions matching TRBD2. Germline V gene sequence: CDR1 SGHAT, CDR2 FQNNGV. Trimming took 1 base from V and 8 from J; bases not matched to a gene: 2. The CDR3 is 14 amino acids. The CDR3 DNA sequence: TGTGCCAGCAGCTTAGCTAGCGGGAGCGATGAGCAGTTCTTC. It codes for CASSLASGSDEQFF.

The chain has TRBV5-1 and TRBJ2-7; TRBD1 agrees at 7 bases. The CDR3 covers 16 residues. Germline-derived CDR1 and CDR2 are SGHRS and YFSETQ. The V gene end was trimmed by 0 bases and the J gene end by 1 base; junction bases not matched to a gene: 7. The CDR3 DNA follows: TGCGCCAGCAGCTTGGCTCCCCGGGACAGATCCTACGAGCAGTACTTC. Its protein is CASSLAPRDRSYEQYF.

The count of this clone is one. This rearrangement joins TRBV5-1 to TRBJ2-2, with 9 bases identical to TRBD1. This CDR3 is built from 16 residues. Germline values: CDR1 SGHRS, CDR2 YFSETQ. V dropped 3 bases and J dropped 0; count of bases not matched to a gene: 3. CDR3 region: CASSYRTGANTGELFF. The CDR3 bases are TGCGCCAGCAGCTATAGGACAGGGGCGAACACCGGGGAGCTGTTTTTT.

This rearrangement joins TRBV19 to TRBJ2-1; D gene uncertain. V dropped 5 bases and J dropped 7 bases, with 9 bases sitting between them. Germline assignment: CDR1 LNHDA and CDR2 SQIVND (reference sequence). The length of the CDR3 is 12 residues. The CDR3 nucleotides read TGTGCCAGTAGTCCGGTTGGTAATGAGCAGTTCTTC. This encodes CASSPVGNEQFF.

The table lists this clone with many counts. The chain has TRBV6-2 or TRBV6-3 and TRBJ2-2, with TRBD2 matching over 8 bases. The V segment lost 2 bases and the J segment 6 bases; nucleotides outside the gene matches: 5. Germline lookup yields CDR1 MNHEY and CDR2 SVGEGT. CDR3 length equals 15 residues. The CDR3 here is CASSYETSEAGELFF. In DNA form, the CDR3 reads TGTGCCAGCAGTTACGAGACTAGCGAGGCCGGGGAGCTGTTTTTT.

The chain joins TRBV7-2 to TRBJ2-1, with D perhaps TRBD2 (7 bases). This CDR3 comprises 16 residues. Germline V gene sequence: CDR1 SGHTA, CDR2 FQGNSA. V was shortened by 1 base and J by 8 bases, with 18 bases between the two germline ends. CDR3 sequence reads: CASSLDRDAGVHEQFF. DNA of the CDR3: TGTGCCAGCAGCTTAGACAGGGATGCGGGAGTCCATGAGCAGTTCTTC.

The V and J genes are TRBV6-4 and TRBJ2-3; 10 nucleotides match TRBD2. This CDR3 is 15 amino acids long. From germline, CDR1 is MRHNA and CDR2 SNTAGT. The ends lost 10 bases at V and 4 bases at J; junction bases unmatched: 11. The CDR3 DNA is TGTGCCACGGGAGAAGCGGGGGGGCCGGCAGATACGCAGTATTTT. It encodes CATGEAGGPADTQYF.